These 20 T cell receptor beta chains came from one sample sequenced in a study of T cells after yellow fever vaccination. TCRdb fed the 5' RACE reads into MiXCR, producing one record per CDR3 protein. The sample lists some 120,000 distinct CDR3 sequences, roughly 8.9% occurring once. Sequences were derived from CD8+ T cells sorted from PBMCs, sampled 45 days after the yellow fever booster vaccination. The receptors were gathered from a man aged 25 to 40 who received the YFV17D yellow fever vaccine.

This clonotype has a count of ten or more. The V call is TRBV7-2, the J call TRBJ2-1; D gene uncertain. This CDR3 spans 16 amino acids. V shed 1 base and J shed 0 bases, with 10 bases lying between them. The germline V gene has CDR1 SGHTA and CDR2 FQGNSA. The CDR3 sequence is CASSLGTFSSYNEQFF. The CDR3 DNA reads TGTGCCAGCAGCTTAGGGACGTTCAGCTCCTACAATGAGCAGTTCTTC.

This clonotype was found many times. The rearrangement uses TRBV29-1 and TRBJ2-1; 9 nucleotides agree with TRBD2. V lost 6 bases and J lost 3; bases outside the gene matches: 6. The CDR3 is made up of 14 amino acids. Germline CDR1 reads SQVTM; CDR2 reads ANQGSEA. Here the CDR3 reads CSVALAGVYNEQFF. CDR3 bases: TGCAGCGTGGCGTTAGCGGGAGTCTACAATGAGCAGTTCTTC.

Remarks on this clonotype: This could be a read error, since a much larger clone is one nucleotide away. The chain links TRBV18 to TRBJ2-5, with TRBD1 as a possible D gene (6 bases). The CDR3 consists of 18 residues. Germline V gene data show CDR1 as KGHSH and CDR2 as LQKENI. Between the trimmed V and J ends, which lost 0 bases and 1 base, there was a span of 18 bases. CDR3 in DNA: TGTGCCAGCTCACCACCGGATCCGGCACAGGGACCCCAAGAGACCCAGTACTTC. It is translated as CASSPPDPAQGPQETQYF.

The table lists this clonotype with many counts. This chain connects TRBV7-8 to TRBJ2-3; 10 bases are shared with TRBD2. CDR1 is SGHVS and CDR2 is FQNEAQ in the germline V gene. The CDR3 is 14 residues long. The V gene end was trimmed by 7 bases and the J gene end by 5 bases; junction bases not matched to a gene: 6. The CDR3 sequence is CASKDGLAVDTQYF. The CDR3, as DNA: TGTGCCAGCAAGGATGGACTAGCGGTAGATACGCAGTATTTT.

The chain employs TRBV20-1 and TRBJ2-7; D is undetermined. Germline-derived CDR1 and CDR2 are DFQATT and SNEGSKA (reference sequence). Trimming removed 0 bases at V and 1 base at J, with 13 bases between. This CDR3 is built from 15 residues. The CDR3 spells CSARDLGSFSYEQYF. The CDR3 region has the DNA TGCAGTGCTAGAGATTTGGGGTCGTTTTCCTACGAGCAGTACTTC.

The CDR3 protein is CASRSGNQEGRTYEQYF. Written as DNA, the CDR3 is TGTGCCAGCAGATCCGGGAACCAGGAGGGTAGAACCTACGAGCAGTACTTC. V is TRBV3-1 and J is TRBJ2-7; D may be TRBD2 (6 bases). V was shortened by 6 bases and J by 2 bases, with 23 bases between the two germline ends. This CDR3 has 17 residues. Germline V CDR1 and CDR2: LGHDT, YNNKEL (reference sequence).

This chain connects TRBV29-1 to TRBJ2-2; 8 bases are a match to TRBD1. The CDR3 runs 16 residues. Trimming removed 1 base from V and 6 bases from J; junction bases left unmatched: 10. Germline V lookup: CDR1 SQVTM, CDR2 ANQGSEA. The CDR3: CSVEVNTGGRAGELFF. The CDR3 DNA sequence: TGCAGCGTTGAAGTTAACACAGGGGGAAGGGCCGGGGAGCTGTTTTTT.

This clonotype was seen only a few times. V gene TRBV7-9 combines with J gene TRBJ2-7; 7 bases fit TRBD1. The CDR3 is made up of 16 amino acids. The J segment lost 1 base and the V segment lost 6 bases, leaving 12 bases of the junction unmatched. CDR1 is SEHNR, CDR2 FQNEAQ, per germline (reference sequence). CDR3 region: CASREWTGTVSYEQYF. CDR3 coding DNA: TGTGCCAGCAGGGAATGGACCGGGACAGTGTCCTACGAGCAGTACTTC. Variable domain in full (rest from reference TRBV7-9 and TRBJ2-7): DTGVSQNPRHKITKRGQNVTFRCDPISEHNRLYWYRQTLGQGPEFLTYFQNEAQLEKSRLLSDRFSAERPKGSFSTLEIQRTEQGDSAMYLCASREWTGTVSYEQYFGPGTRLTVT.

This clonotype was detected ten times or more. The chain recombines TRBV7-2 with TRBJ2-7; 7 bases map to TRBD1. This CDR3 has 14 amino acids. Losses at the gene ends were 3 bases for V and 3 bases for J; bases not matched to a gene: 5. Germline V gene lookup returns CDR1 SGHTA and CDR2 FQGNSA. CDR3 coding DNA: TGTGCCAGCAGCTTCCCGGGACAGAGCTACGAGCAGTACTTC. Its protein is CASSFPGQSYEQYF.

This clonotype turned up a few times. The chain combines TRBV14 with TRBJ1-2; no definite D call. The CDR3 is 14 residues long. Germline V lookup: CDR1 SGHDN, CDR2 FVKESK. Between the trimmed V and J ends, which lost 1 base and 5 bases, there was a span of 11 bases. The DNA of the CDR3 is TGTGCCAGCAGCCAAGTCGAGGGAGGATATGGCTACACCTTC. Its protein is CASSQVEGGYGYTF.

This clonotype was found many times. J is TRBJ2-1 and V is TRBV10-1, with D tentatively TRBD2 (5 bases). With 6 bases removed from V and 7 bases from J, the gap between germline ends came to 16 bases. The CDR3 is made up of 14 amino acids. CDR1 is WNHNN and CDR2 is SYGVQD in the germline V gene (reference sequence). CDR3 bases: TGCGCCAGCAGCAGCAAGGTGGACTCTAATGAGCAGTTCTTC. The encoded protein is CASSSKVDSNEQFF.

This clonotype has more than one count but fewer than ten. This chain joins TRBV7-9 and TRBJ2-7, with D unclear. Germline loops: CDR1 SEHNR, CDR2 FQNEAQ (reference sequence). V lost 7 bases to trimming and J lost 2 bases, with 15 bases between them. CDR3 length equals 14 residues. The CDR3 coding sequence is TGTGCCAGCACTCCTCCGTCCGGAGCCTACGAGCAGTACTTC. Translation gives CASTPPSGAYEQYF.

The chain has TRBV9 and TRBJ2-1; a possible D gene is TRBD2 (5 bases). Germline values: CDR1 SGDLS, CDR2 YYNGEE. This CDR3 is built from 15 residues. Trimming shortened V by 0 bases and J by 2 bases, and 9 bases separated the two germline ends. CDR3 amino acids: CASSVDLGAYNEQFF. The CDR3, as DNA: TGTGCCAGCAGCGTAGACTTGGGAGCCTACAATGAGCAGTTCTTC.

This clonotype has just a few counts. CDR3 nucleotides: TGTGCCAGCAGCTTAATGGTCGGGGAGCTGTTTTTT. Translated: CASSLMVGELFF. The rearrangement joins TRBV11-2 to TRBJ2-2; D is undetermined. V gave up 2 bases and J gave up 7 bases, with 5 bases separating them. This CDR3 comprises 12 residues. CDR1 and CDR2 from the germline V gene are SGHAT and FQNNGV. Together with reference TRBV11-2 and TRBJ2-2, the CDR3 gives the full variable domain: EAGVAQSPRYKIIEKRQSVAFWCNPISGHATLYWYQQILGQGPKLLIQFQNNGVVDDSQLPKDRFSAERLKGVDSTLKIQPAKLEDSAVYLCASSLMVGELFFGEGSRLTVL.

This clonotype was recorded at least ten times. The gene calls are TRBV29-1 and TRBJ2-3, with TRBD2 matching 9 bases. V was pared by 5 bases and J by 2 bases, with 5 bases of the junction left unmatched. In germline, CDR1 is SQVTM, CDR2 ANQGSEA. The CDR3 has 14 residues. CDR3 loop: CSVLLAGFTDTQYF. As DNA, the CDR3 is TGCAGCGTTCTCCTAGCGGGATTCACAGATACGCAGTATTTT.

This clonotype was observed many times. The chain is built from TRBV4-3 and TRBJ2-2; D perhaps matches TRBD2 (6 bases). The V gene's germline CDR1 is LGHNA and CDR2 YSLEER. V was shortened by 4 bases and J by 0 bases, with 12 bases between the two germline ends. This CDR3 spans 16 amino acids. The CDR3 loop is CASSPITGANTGELFF. Here the CDR3 DNA reads TGCGCCAGCAGCCCGATTACGGGAGCGAACACCGGGGAGCTGTTTTTT.

The sample holds many counts of this clonotype. This chain joins TRBV10-3 and TRBJ2-7, with 9 bases that match TRBD2. The CDR3 has 15 residues. The junction had 2 bases not matched to a gene; V was cut back by 0 bases and J by 2 bases. The V gene's germline CDR1 is ENHRY and CDR2 SYGVKD. The CDR3 protein is CAISESLAGAYEQYF. The DNA for the CDR3 is TGTGCCATCAGTGAGTCTTTAGCGGGGGCCTACGAGCAGTACTTC.

This clonotype has a count of ten or more. This chain joins TRBV9 and TRBJ2-3, with TRBD2 identical over 8 bases. Germline V lookup: CDR1 SGDLS, CDR2 YYNGEE. After removal of 1 base from V and 2 bases from J, the junction contained 6 bases not matched to a gene. This CDR3 spans 16 amino acids. CDR3 residues: CASSVFAREATDTQYF. The CDR3 DNA sequence: TGTGCCAGCAGCGTATTTGCGCGGGAGGCCACAGATACGCAGTATTTT.

This clonotype was found many times. The chain is built from TRBV7-9 and TRBJ2-1; 9 positions match TRBD2. V shed 5 bases and J 6 bases; nucleotides not matched to a gene: 2. Germline CDR1 and CDR2: SEHNR and FQNEAQ (reference sequence). This CDR3 contains 13 residues. The CDR3 sequence is CASSKLAGNEQFF. The CDR3 DNA reads as TGTGCCAGCAGCAAACTAGCGGGCAATGAGCAGTTCTTC. Complete variable domain (other parts from reference TRBV7-9 and TRBJ2-1): DTGVSQNPRHKITKRGQNVTFRCDPISEHNRLYWYRQTLGQGPEFLTYFQNEAQLEKSRLLSDRFSAERPKGSFSTLEIQRTEQGDSAMYLCASSKLAGNEQFFGPGTRLTVL.

This chain uses TRBV2 with TRBJ1-1; 8 bases are a match to TRBD1. The trim removed 11 bases at V and 1 base at J, leaving 21 bases unmatched. Germline lookup yields CDR1 SNHLY and CDR2 FYNNEI. This CDR3 has 18 amino acids. The CDR3 DNA reads as TGTGCCCTCAGTTCAATCGAAGCGTCAGGGACAGGGAACACTGAAGCTTTCTTT. Its translation: CALSSIEASGTGNTEAFF.